These T cell receptor beta chains were read from a single sample in a study of shared clonotypes between healthy human individuals. Clones were read by immunoSEQ multiplex PCR, and TCRdb kept only the in-frame ones, dropping some. The repertoire has about 180,000 clones, 80% to 95% of them found once; the top ten carry 0.067%. The sample consisted of naive CD4+ T cells sorted from blood. The receptor source for this set is a woman aged 25 to 45 in good health. Both conserved end residues are part of each CDR3. Each record gives: D gene, J gene, V gene, CDR3 protein, CDR3 DNA. A D gene is named only where the DNA matches it firmly.

>TRBD1|TRBJ1-5|TRBV7-2
CASSADRGEPQHF
TGTGCCAGCAGCGCGGACAGGGGTGAGCCCCAGCATTTT
>NA|TRBJ2-7|TRBV10-3
CAISPTGRAYEQYF
TGTGCCATCAGCCCGACAGGAAGGGCCTACGAGCAGTACTTC
>TRBD2|TRBJ2-5|TRBV30
CAWGSGRAWETQYF
TGTGCCTGGGGTAGCGGGAGGGCCTGGGAGACCCAGTACTTC
>TRBD2|TRBJ2-7|TRBV28
CASNPSGRLHEQYF
TGTGCCAGCAACCCTAGCGGGAGGCTCCACGAGCAGTACTTC
>NA|TRBJ1-4|TRBV5-1
CASSLSVRAPTNEKLFF
TGCGCCAGCAGCTTGTCAGTTCGGGCGCCAACTAATGAAAAACTGTTTTTT
>TRBD1|TRBJ2-3|TRBV18
CASSPRQGTHTDTQYF
TGTGCCAGCTCACCACGACAGGGGACCCACACAGATACGCAGTATTTT
>NA|TRBJ2-1|TRBV19
CASMVGGILWNEQFF
TGTGCCAGTATGGTGGGCGGGATCTTATGGAATGAGCAGTTCTTC
>NA|TRBJ2-7|TRBV28
CASSLIGGRYEQYF
TGTGCCAGCAGTTTAATTGGGGGGCGCTACGAGCAGTACTTC
>NA|TRBJ1-3|TRBV10-3
CAISDGTAGNTIYF
TGTGCCATCAGTGATGGGACCGCTGGAAACACCATATATTTT
>TRBD2|TRBJ2-7|TRBV5-1
CASSFGSGTYEQYF
TGCGCCAGCAGCTTCGGAAGCGGGACCTACGAGCAGTACTTC